The next 26 T cell receptor beta chains were all read from a single sample in a study of blood T cell repertoires in COVID-19. Sequencing used immunoSEQ multiplex PCR; TCRdb keeps in-frame clones, though not all of them. The sample includes about 130,000 clones, around 85% of them seen just once. Input material: peripheral blood. The origin of the receptors is a human donor in a cohort sampled during active COVID-19.

The chain combines TRBV13 with TRBJ2-5; TRBD1 matches 7 bases. The CDR3 has 15 residues. The V gene's germline CDR1 is PRHDT and CDR2 FYEKMQ (reference sequence). V shed 4 bases, J shed 2 bases, and the junction held 7 bases outside the gene matches. The CDR3 DNA reads TGTGCCAGCAGCTACGGGGCAGGGGGACAAGAGACCCAGTACTTC. Translated: CASSYGAGGQETQYF.

This clone appeared a single time. The chain recombines TRBV7-9 with TRBJ1-2; D remains unclear. The CDR3 sequence is 13 residues long. With 5 bases removed from V and 4 bases from J, the gap between germline ends came to 11 bases. Germline V lookup: CDR1 SEHNR, CDR2 FQNEAQ (reference sequence). The chain's CDR3 is CASSPDGGYGYTF. CDR3 coding DNA: TGTGCCAGCAGCCCGGACGGAGGCTATGGCTACACCTTC.

The chain employs TRBV9 and TRBJ2-5; 7 bases fit TRBD2. This CDR3 contains 16 residues. The germline V gene has CDR1 SGDLS and CDR2 YYNGEE. V was pared by 3 bases and J by 2 bases, with 10 bases of the junction left unmatched. CDR3 sequence (DNA): TGTGCCAGCAGCGCTCTCTTTGCGGGAGAACAAGAGACCCAGTACTTC. Protein sequence: CASSALFAGEQETQYF.

CDR3 DNA sequence: TGCAGCGCTCCTCTTAAGACAGGGGGCGGCACAGATACGCAGTATTTT. Amino acid sequence: CSAPLKTGGGTDTQYF. V usage is TRBV29-1 and J usage is TRBJ2-3; 10 bases fit TRBD1. V lost 7 bases to trimming and J lost 1 base; unmatched junction nucleotides: 11. The germline gives CDR1 SQVTM, CDR2 ANQGSEA. CDR3 length: 16 residues.

The chain joins TRBV13 to TRBJ2-3; a weak D match, TRBD2 (6 bases). Between the trimmed V and J ends, which lost 4 bases and 2 bases, there was a span of 10 bases. Germline V gene lookup returns CDR1 PRHDT and CDR2 FYEKMQ (reference sequence). The CDR3 spans 14 residues. In DNA, the CDR3 is TGTGCCAGCAGCTCGGGGACTCACACAGATACGCAGTATTTT. It specifies CASSSGTHTDTQYF.

A single count supports this clone. The rearrangement links TRBV27 to TRBJ2-1; TRBD2 aligns across 12 bases. Trimming at V came to 8 bases and at J to 4 bases, leaving 3 bases not matched to a gene. The CDR3 is 14 residues long. Germline CDR1 MNHEY, CDR2 SMNVEV (reference sequence). CDR3: CASALAGGYNEQFF. The CDR3 DNA sequence: TGTGCCAGCGCACTAGCGGGGGGATACAATGAGCAGTTCTTC.

This clone was seen a few times. The rearrangement joins TRBV18 to TRBJ2-1, with D possibly TRBD2 on 5 matching bases. The CDR3 is 14 amino acids. Germline V lookup: CDR1 KGHSH, CDR2 LQKENI. Trimming stripped 2 bases from V and 8 bases from J, with 13 bases between. The CDR3 coding sequence is TGTGCCAGCTCACCAGAACTAGACACCCATGAGCAGTTCTTC. It yields the protein CASSPELDTHEQFF.

The chain uses TRBV29-1 and TRBJ2-1, with 7 nucleotides matching TRBD1. The CDR3 spans 15 residues. V was clipped by 4 bases and J by 9 bases; unmatched bases: 15. CDR1 and CDR2 (germline): SQVTM, ANQGSEA. The CDR3 loop reads CSVVTTGYGFGEQFF. The CDR3 DNA reads as TGCAGCGTTGTTACGACAGGGTATGGTTTCGGTGAGCAGTTCTTC.

The chain links TRBV19 to TRBJ1-1; D is undetermined. This CDR3 contains 14 residues. The V and J ends lost 7 bases and 0 bases respectively, with 12 bases between them. CDR1 and CDR2 (germline): LNHDA, SQIVND (reference sequence). The CDR3 loop reads CASIPTNMNTEAFF. The DNA of the CDR3 is TGTGCCAGTATCCCGACAAATATGAACACTGAAGCTTTCTTT.

Turning to this clone: Compared with germline, one end of the junction differs, possibly owing to a read error. The chain joins TRBV7-7 to TRBJ1-4; D possibly corresponds to TRBD1 (6 bases). Germline CDR1 reads SSHAT; CDR2 reads FNYEAQ (reference sequence). The CDR3 totals 17 residues. In DNA, the CDR3 is TGTGCTAGCAGCTTATGTGGACAGCCAGCAACTAATGAAAAACTGTTTTTT. The encoded protein is CASSLCGQPATNEKLFF. The full variable domain, rest sourced from reference TRBV7-7 and TRBJ1-4, is GAGVSQSPRYKVTKRGQDVTLRCDPISSHATLYWYQQALGQGPEFLTYFNYEAQPDKSGLPSDRFSAERPEGSISTLTIQRTEQRDSAMYRCASSLCGQPATNEKLFFGSGTQLSVL.

V gene TRBV6-2 or TRBV6-3 combines with J gene TRBJ2-1, with a possible D match to TRBD2 (6 bases). Per germline, CDR1 MNHEY and CDR2 SVGEGT. The CDR3 length is 17 residues. The germline V and J ends were trimmed by 6 bases and 9 bases, with 27 bases remaining between them. The CDR3 bases are TGTGCCAGCAGCCCCATACCGGGACTGCCTAGGCAGACTGAGCAGTTCTTC. As protein: CASSPIPGLPRQTEQFF.

The chain is built from TRBV9 and TRBJ1-1; no reliable D call. Deletions cut 4 bases from V and 6 bases from J, with 22 bases between. Per germline, CDR1 SGDLS and CDR2 YYNGEE. This CDR3 is built from 16 residues. The CDR3 sequence is CASSLTPGGSGSEAFF. The CDR3 DNA is TGTGCCAGCAGCTTAACACCGGGTGGAAGTGGATCTGAAGCTTTCTTT.

This rearrangement joins TRBV11-3 to TRBJ2-3; 8 bases agree with TRBD2. The CDR3 is made up of 16 amino acids. V shed 5 bases, J shed 4 bases, and the junction held 11 bases outside the gene matches. The germline gives CDR1 SGHNT, CDR2 YENEEA. The CDR3 bases are TGTGCCAGCAGCCCAGCCCAGCGGGAGTTGCCAGATACGCAGTATTTT. Translated: CASSPAQRELPDTQYF.

This chain links TRBV6-1 with TRBJ2-4, with 16 bases that match TRBD2. J lost 10 bases, V lost 4 bases, and 13 bases had no gene match. From germline, CDR1 is MNHNS and CDR2 SASEGT. The CDR3 totals 18 residues. The CDR3 coding sequence is TGTGCCAGCAGTGGAAGTGGGACTAGCGGGGGGGTTGTTGGGATTCAGTACTTC. It is translated as CASSGSGTSGGVVGIQYF.

The V and J genes are TRBV9 and TRBJ1-1; 11 bases agree with TRBD1. V shed 2 bases, J shed 4 bases, and the junction held 1 base outside the gene matches. The CDR3 contains 14 residues. The germline CDR1 and CDR2 sequences are SGDLS and YYNGEE. This CDR3 is CASSVGTGGTEAFF. The DNA of the CDR3 is TGTGCCAGCAGCGTGGGGACAGGGGGCACTGAAGCTTTCTTT. Filled out from reference TRBV9 and TRBJ1-1, the complete variable domain reads DSGVTQTPKHLITATGQRVTLRCSPRSGDLSVYWYQQSLDQGLQFLIQYYNGEERAKGNILERFSAQQFPDLHSELNLSSLELGDSALYFCASSVGTGGTEAFFGQGTRLTVV.

The chain has TRBV28 and TRBJ2-7, with 11 bases that match TRBD2. After removal of 6 bases from V and 6 bases from J, the junction contained 13 bases not matched to a gene. The CDR3 is made up of 16 amino acids. Germline CDR1 reads MDHEN; CDR2 reads SYDVKM. CDR3 sequence reads: CASSRAPGTSGLEQYV. The DNA for the CDR3 is TGTGCCAGCAGCCGTGCCCCCGGGACTAGCGGTCTCGAGCAGTACGTC.

The rearrangement uses TRBV6-5 and TRBJ2-7; 11 bases line up with TRBD1. From germline, CDR1 is MNHEY and CDR2 SVGAGI. This CDR3 is built from 15 residues. Trimming took 4 bases from V and 3 from J; bases not matched to a gene: 5. CDR3 sequence reads: CASSSWDRGDYEQYF. The CDR3 DNA is TGTGCCAGCAGTTCTTGGGACAGGGGGGACTACGAGCAGTACTTC.

V usage is TRBV7-3 and J usage is TRBJ2-5; 10 nucleotides align to TRBD2. V trimming: 1 base; J trimming: 4 bases; junction bases outside the gene matches: 9. This CDR3 is 17 amino acids long. CDR1 and CDR2 from the germline V gene are SGHTA and FQGTGA. The CDR3 nucleotides are TGTGCCAGCAGCTTAAATCGGGCTAGCGGGGGAAGAGAGACCCAGTACTTC. This gives the protein CASSLNRASGGRETQYF.

This clone was seen only once. The V gene is TRBV6-5, the J gene TRBJ2-2; D perhaps matches TRBD2 (5 bases). This CDR3 contains 13 residues. Germline V gene data show CDR1 as MNHEY and CDR2 as SVGAGI. Trimming took 8 bases from V and 5 from J, leaving 12 bases between them. This CDR3 reads CASRRPGTGELFF. The CDR3 coding sequence is TGTGCCAGCCGCCGCCCGGGGACCGGGGAGCTGTTTTTT.

The chain employs TRBV18 and TRBJ1-2; no definite D call. The CDR3 consists of 15 residues. Trimming left V 2 bases short and J 0 bases short, with 10 bases between. In germline, CDR1 is KGHSH, CDR2 LQKENI. The CDR3 DNA reads as TGTGCCAGCTCACCAGACGGGAAAGCTAACTATGGCTACACCTTC. Protein: CASSPDGKANYGYTF.

The rearrangement links TRBV7-9 to TRBJ1-1; 11 bases align to TRBD1. Per germline, CDR1 SEHNR and CDR2 FQNEAQ (reference sequence). V lost 3 bases and J lost 0; bases outside the gene matches: 3. The CDR3 has 16 residues. CDR3 nucleotides: TGTGCCAGCAGCTTGGGGGACAGGGGGTTGAACACTGAAGCTTTCTTT. The encoded protein is CASSLGDRGLNTEAFF.

V and J are TRBV30 and TRBJ1-2; possible D gene TRBD1, 5 bases. Trimming left V 1 base short and J 5 bases short, with 14 bases between. Per germline, CDR1 GTSNPN and CDR2 SVGIG (reference sequence). The CDR3 length is 14 residues. CDR3 amino acids: CAWSAQQVTYGYTF. CDR3 DNA sequence: TGTGCCTGGAGTGCCCAACAGGTCACATATGGCTACACCTTC.

The chain joins TRBV3-1 (or the pseudogene TRBV3-2) to TRBJ2-1; D not certain. Germline V lookup: CDR1 LGHDT, CDR2 YNNKEL (reference sequence). This CDR3 contains 16 residues. With 0 bases removed from V and 4 bases from J, the gap between germline ends came to 13 bases. CDR3 coding DNA: TGTGCCAGCAGCCAAGAACCCGTGGCAGGATACAATGAGCAGTTCTTC. It is translated as CASSQEPVAGYNEQFF.

The V gene is TRBV7-8, the J gene TRBJ2-5, with D perhaps TRBD1 (8 bases). This CDR3 spans 16 amino acids. The germline V gene has CDR1 SGHVS and CDR2 FQNEAQ. Trimming removed 5 bases from V and 4 bases from J, with 20 bases in between. CDR3 amino acids: CASSSLDRGGAETQYF. DNA for the CDR3: TGTGCCAGCAGCAGCCTAGACAGGGGAGGGGCAGAGACCCAGTACTTC.

This clone was observed a single time. V and J are TRBV4-3 and TRBJ2-3; perhaps TRBD2 as D (5 bases). The CDR3 runs to 15 residues. The germline gives CDR1 LGHNA, CDR2 YSLEER. Trimming cost V 0 bases and J 0 bases, with 7 bases left between them. This CDR3 is CASSQDGGSTDTQYF. The CDR3 DNA reads as TGCGCCAGCAGCCAAGACGGCGGGAGCACAGATACGCAGTATTTT.

The rearrangement uses TRBV9 and TRBJ2-2; 9 bases are shared with TRBD2. The germline V gene encodes CDR1 SGDLS and CDR2 YYNGEE. This CDR3 spans 16 amino acids. After removal of 4 bases from V and 1 base from J, the junction contained 5 bases not matched to a gene. This CDR3 reads CASSTNSGRNTGELFF. For the CDR3, the DNA is TGTGCCAGCAGCACCAATAGCGGGAGGAACACCGGGGAGCTGTTTTTT.